This TCR beta chain is from a study of blood T cell repertoires in COVID-19. Whole-study context: Sites across the United States, Italy and Spain contributed samples from acute and convalescent COVID-19.

Repertoires were generated with immunoSEQ multiplex PCR, while TCRdb's copy carries only in-frame clones and drops some. The sample carries 300,000 to 350,000 clones, approximately 86% recorded once. Trimming took off 6 bases at V and 2 bases at J, with 12 bases between the two ends. The CDR3 has 14 amino acids. Germline V lookup: CDR1 SGHKS, CDR2 YYEKEE (reference sequence). The study drew participants aged about 18 to 95 years from some 25 US areas. Assignment of participants to cohorts was predicated upon participant-reported clinical history. Two negative PCRs, clearance, or symptom resolution characterized the recovered Cohort 3 donors.

The rearrangement uses TRBV5-5 and TRBJ1-3; D may be TRBD1 (5 bases). This receptor was taken from a woman aged 18-29 years who had recovered from COVID-19. Sequenced: PBMCs or T cells enriched from blood (not recorded which). DNA of the CDR3: TGTGCCAGCACCGGGGGAATTGCTGGAAACACCATATATTTT. Amino acids: CASTGGIAGNTIYF.